The 6 T cell receptor beta chains reported below all come from one sample, sequenced in a study of shared clonotypes between healthy human individuals. Sequencing was performed with immunoSEQ multiplex PCR; in TCRdb, only in-frame clones are kept and a portion is missing. The table has 600,000 or so clones, roughly 96% seen once. It was CD45RO-negative cells, positively selected for CCR7, that made up naive CD8 cells, with terminally differentiated effector memory CD45RA+ cells excluded. Source material: naive CD8+ T cells sorted from blood. The source of these receptors is a woman younger than 45 in good health.

This rearrangement joins TRBV11-2 to TRBJ2-1; 9 nucleotides align to TRBD2. V gave up 1 base and J gave up 9 bases; unmatched junction bases: 16. This CDR3 is built from 18 residues. In germline, CDR1 is SGHAT, CDR2 FQNNGV. CDR3 sequence (DNA): TGTGCCAGCAGCTTAGTTTGGGCGGGAGGGGAGTCGTTGAGTGAGCAGTTCTTC. It translates to CASSLVWAGGESLSEQFF.

This chain links TRBV27 with TRBJ2-7; 11 bases are shared with TRBD1. Per germline, CDR1 MNHEY and CDR2 SMNVEV (reference sequence). The CDR3 covers 14 residues. Germline trimming cut 8 bases from V and 7 bases from J; bases unmatched to any gene: 10. The CDR3 DNA is TGTGCCAGCGGGGAGGGACAGGGGGAAGGAGAGCAGTACTTC. As protein: CASGEGQGEGEQYF.

The V call is TRBV28, the J call TRBJ2-7; TRBD2 matches at 11 bases. J gave up 6 bases and V 1 base, and 17 bases lay outside the gene matches. The CDR3 runs 19 residues. The germline V gene has CDR1 MDHEN and CDR2 SYDVKM. The CDR3 loop reads CASSLFAPIAGGLPGEQYF. The CDR3 bases are TGTGCCAGCAGTTTATTTGCCCCGATAGCGGGAGGGCTGCCTGGCGAGCAGTACTTC.

This chain connects TRBV14 to TRBJ2-7, with TRBD1 matching 7 bases. Unmatched junction bases numbered 10, after V lost 7 bases and J lost 4 bases. The CDR3 loop spans 14 amino acids. In germline, CDR1 is SGHDN, CDR2 FVKESK. The CDR3 sequence is CASNEQGWGYEQYF. The CDR3, as DNA: TGTGCCAGCAACGAACAGGGGTGGGGTTACGAGCAGTACTTC.

The chain carries TRBV27 and TRBJ1-1; the match to TRBD1 covers 8 bases. Germline V gene data show CDR1 as MNHEY and CDR2 as SMNVEV (reference sequence). V gave up 3 bases and J gave up 7 bases; unmatched junction bases: 7. The CDR3 length is 14 residues. The CDR3 sequence: CASSFGTGVVEAFF. In DNA form, the CDR3 reads TGTGCCAGCAGTTTTGGGACAGGCGTGGTTGAAGCTTTCTTT.

V usage is TRBV19 and J usage is TRBJ2-7; TRBD1 aligns across 7 bases. Germline V gene lookup returns CDR1 LNHDA and CDR2 SQIVND (reference sequence). The CDR3 extends over 14 amino acids. V lost 5 bases to trimming and J lost 3 bases; unmatched junction nucleotides: 7. The CDR3 DNA is TGTGCCAGTAGTGTGGACAGGCTTAACTACGAGCAGTACTTC. Amino acids: CASSVDRLNYEQYF.